The 7 T cell receptor beta chains given below trace back to one sample, sequenced in a study of blood T cell repertoires in COVID-19 (TCRdb year 2020). The library was built by means of the immunoSEQ multiplex PCR assay. Here the immuneACCESS table is served through TCRdb, limited to in-frame sequences with V and J called. Missing clones are a known gap in these copies; in checked studies unresolved V genes cover under half, and the rest lacks a known reason. Counted in this sample were under 300,000 clones; about 85% of them appeared once. The ten most abundant clones make up roughly 14% of the sample. Sequenced sample: peripheral blood. All receptors come from a human donor in a cohort sampled during active COVID-19.

This CDR3 reads CASSRLAGGKTGELFF. The CDR3 bases are TGTGCCAGTAGTCGTCTAGCGGGAGGAAAGACCGGGGAGCTGTTTTTT. The rearrangement joins TRBV19 to TRBJ2-2; TRBD2 aligns across 11 bases. This CDR3 is built from 16 residues. The trim removed 5 bases at V and 5 bases at J, leaving 7 bases unmatched. CDR1 LNHDA and CDR2 SQIVND come from the germline V gene (reference sequence).

The chain employs TRBV19 and TRBJ2-1, with TRBD2 matching over 10 bases. The germline CDR1 and CDR2 sequences are LNHDA and SQIVND (reference sequence). V lost 8 bases to trimming and J lost 0 bases; unmatched junction nucleotides: 10. The CDR3 is 17 residues long. For the CDR3, the DNA is TGTGCCAGTCGTGAGAGCGGGAGGGCCATCTCCTACAATGAGCAGTTCTTC. Amino acids: CASRESGRAISYNEQFF.

The chain recombines TRBV28 with TRBJ2-5; possibly TRBD1 for D (5 bases). V was shortened by 7 bases and J by 3 bases, with 15 bases between the two germline ends. The germline gives CDR1 MDHEN, CDR2 SYDVKM. This CDR3 contains 14 residues. CDR3 nucleotide sequence: TGTGCCAGCATCCAGGGTAACCAGAAAGAGACCCAGTACTTC. Its translation: CASIQGNQKETQYF. The full variable domain, with the rest looked up from reference TRBV28 and TRBJ2-5, is DVKVTQSSRYLVKRTGEKVFLECVQDMDHENMFWYRQDPGLGLRLIYFSYDVKMKEKGDIPEGYSVSREKKERFSLILESASTNQTSMYLCASIQGNQKETQYFGPGTRLLVL.

The gene calls are TRBV7-8 and TRBJ1-1; D might be TRBD1 (6 bases). Trimming took off 5 bases at V and 4 bases at J, with 14 bases between the two ends. CDR3 length: 14 residues. The V gene's germline CDR1 is SGHVS and CDR2 FQNEAQ. CDR3: CASSHHRDRTEAFF. The CDR3 DNA reads TGTGCCAGCAGCCATCACAGGGATCGCACTGAAGCTTTCTTT.

The CDR3 DNA reads TGTGCCAGCAGCACAGGGTCCGTTCAGCCCCAGCATTTT. Protein: CASSTGSVQPQHF. The chain carries TRBV6-5 and TRBJ1-5; tentative D call: TRBD1 (6 bases). CDR3 length: 13 residues. The V gene's germline CDR1 is MNHEY and CDR2 SVGAGI. Trimming stripped 6 bases from V and 6 bases from J, with 12 bases between.

This chain uses TRBV5-1 with TRBJ2-1, with 9 bases that match TRBD1. The CDR3 runs to 16 residues. J lost 5 bases, V lost 0 bases, and 6 bases had no gene match. Germline lookup yields CDR1 SGHRS and CDR2 YFSETQ. The chain's CDR3 is CASSLEGRTGDNEQFF. For the CDR3, the DNA is TGCGCCAGCAGCTTGGAGGGGAGGACAGGGGACAATGAGCAGTTCTTC.

As for this clone: Other nucleotide sequences in the sample specify the same CDR3. Written as DNA, the CDR3 is TGTGCCAGCAGCCAAGAACAGCTCTATGGCTACACCTTC. Amino acid sequence: CASSQEQLYGYTF. The chain recombines TRBV3-1 (or the pseudogene TRBV3-2) with TRBJ1-2; no definite D call. V lost 0 bases and J lost 4, with 6 bases in between. The CDR3 spans 13 residues. Germline V gene sequence: CDR1 LGHDT, CDR2 YNNKEL (reference sequence).